Listed here are 20 T cell receptor beta chains from one sample, sequenced in a study of blood T cell repertoires in COVID-19. Clones were sequenced by immunoSEQ multiplex PCR, and TCRdb holds only the in-frame ones, with some missing. This table holds around 180,000 clones, about 85% found once. The source material was peripheral blood. The receptors derive from a man aged 80 or over with COVID-19, enrolled during active disease.

Note on this clone: One end of the junction fails to match germline, which may point to a read error. The chain combines TRBV27 with TRBJ1-1; no clear D. The CDR3 is 16 amino acids. The germline V gene has CDR1 MNHEY and CDR2 SMNVEV (reference sequence). The CDR3 bases are TGTGTCAGCCAAACTCTCCCCCGGGGAATGAACACTGAAGCTTTCTTT. It specifies CVSQTLPRGMNTEAFF.

This clone was counted only a few times. The genes are TRBV9 and TRBJ2-1; TRBD2 matches at 8 bases. The CDR3 is made up of 18 amino acids. The V gene end was trimmed by 1 base and the J gene end by 0 bases; junction bases not matched to a gene: 9. The V gene's germline CDR1 is SGDLS and CDR2 YYNGEE. CDR3 amino acids: CASSVSMGTRGSYNEQFF. The CDR3 DNA reads as TGTGCCAGCAGCGTATCCATGGGGACTAGAGGCTCCTACAATGAGCAGTTCTTC.

The chain links TRBV6-1 to TRBJ2-7; 8 positions agree with TRBD1. J lost 4 bases, V lost 1 base, and 6 bases had no gene match. The CDR3 is 15 residues long. From germline, CDR1 is MNHNS and CDR2 SASEGT. The CDR3 DNA follows: TGTGCCAGCAGTGAAGAGGTCAGGGGGCGGTACGAGCAGTACTTC. It yields the protein CASSEEVRGRYEQYF.

The chain combines TRBV7-2 with TRBJ2-3; TRBD1 is a possible D gene (7 bases). V gave up 2 bases and J gave up 6 bases, with 12 bases separating them. The CDR3 sequence is 14 residues long. The V gene's germline CDR1 is SGHTA and CDR2 FQGNSA. CDR3 nucleotides: TGTGCCAGCAGCTTAAGCAGGGGGGCGGATACGCAGTATTTT. Protein: CASSLSRGADTQYF.

V is TRBV7-2 and J is TRBJ1-5; 8 bases agree with TRBD1. The ends lost 4 bases at V and 8 bases at J; junction bases unmatched: 7. The CDR3 runs to 14 residues. Germline CDR1 reads SGHTA; CDR2 reads FQGNSA. The CDR3 DNA reads TGTGCCAGCAGCTCAGACAGGGGTAGGGAGCCCCAGCATTTT. Amino acid sequence: CASSSDRGREPQHF.

In DNA, the CDR3 is TGTGCCAGCAGTACACACAAAGGGGGCACTGAAGCTTTCTTT. Residues: CASSTHKGGTEAFF. V is TRBV6-5 and J is TRBJ1-1; maybe TRBD1 (6 bases). This CDR3 comprises 14 residues. Between the trimmed V and J ends, which lost 5 bases and 4 bases, there was a span of 14 bases. The germline CDR1 and CDR2 sequences are MNHEY and SVGAGI.

This chain links TRBV5-1 with TRBJ2-1, with TRBD2 as a possible D gene (5 bases). Germline V lookup: CDR1 SGHRS, CDR2 YFSETQ. There are 14 residues in the CDR3. The V and J ends lost 1 base and 10 bases respectively, with 15 bases between them. CDR3 DNA sequence: TGCGCCAGCAGCTTGATTCCCGAGGGCCCAGAGCAGTTCTTC. This codes for CASSLIPEGPEQFF. The whole variable domain, remainder taken from reference TRBV5-1 and TRBJ2-1, is KAGVTQTPRYLIKTRGQQVTLSCSPISGHRSVSWYQQTPGQGLQFLFEYFSETQRNKGNFPGRFSGRQFSNSRSEMNVSTLELGDSALYLCASSLIPEGPEQFFGPGTRLTVL.

This clone has a handful of counts. This chain joins TRBV5-4 and TRBJ2-3, with 10 nucleotides matching TRBD2. Germline CDR1 reads SGHNT; CDR2 reads YYREEE (reference sequence). With 5 bases clipped from V and 9 bases from J, the junction kept 18 bases outside the gene matches. The CDR3 covers 17 residues. In DNA form, the CDR3 reads TGTGCCAGCAGTTTCCTAGGACTAGCGGATCTCGGGAAGACGCAGTATTTT. Amino acid sequence: CASSFLGLADLGKTQYF.

V gene TRBV19 combines with J gene TRBJ2-7, with 7 bases identical to TRBD1. Germline V lookup: CDR1 LNHDA, CDR2 SQIVND (reference sequence). V was clipped by 6 bases and J by 2 bases; unmatched bases: 4. CDR3 length equals 13 residues. In nucleotides, the CDR3 is TGTGCCAGTAGGGGGACAGCAACCTACGAGCAGTACTTC. Protein: CASRGTATYEQYF.

CDR3 loop: CATSDLGHLANTEAFF. CDR3 bases: TGTGCCACCAGTGACCTGGGACACCTAGCGAACACTGAAGCTTTCTTT. The chain is built from TRBV24-1 and TRBJ1-1; possibly TRBD1 for D (6 bases). The CDR3 covers 16 residues. Germline V CDR1 and CDR2: KGHDR, SFDVKD. V lost 4 bases and J lost 1, with 15 bases in between.

DNA of the CDR3: TGTGCCAGCAGGCGGACAGGGAATTCACCCCTCCACTTT. It is translated as CASRRTGNSPLHF. V is TRBV2 and J is TRBJ1-6; TRBD1 agrees at 8 bases. Germline loops: CDR1 SNHLY, CDR2 FYNNEI. The CDR3 totals 13 residues. With 6 bases clipped from V and 7 bases from J, the junction kept 2 bases outside the gene matches.

This chain connects TRBV28 to TRBJ1-5; D unresolved. V was trimmed by 4 bases and J by 8 bases, leaving 21 bases between them. The germline V gene encodes CDR1 MDHEN and CDR2 SYDVKM. The CDR3 totals 16 residues. The CDR3 loop is CASSYPTPEGVEPQHF. The CDR3 coding sequence is TGTGCCAGCAGTTATCCCACGCCGGAGGGCGTCGAGCCCCAGCATTTT.

The rearrangement links TRBV7-8 to TRBJ1-4; 7 bases align to TRBD1. The CDR3 runs 14 residues. Unmatched junction bases numbered 2, after V lost 2 bases and J lost 5 bases. Germline V gives CDR1 SGHVS, CDR2 FQNEAQ. CDR3 in amino acids: CASSLRGPNEKLFF. The CDR3 bases are TGTGCCAGCAGCTTAAGGGGGCCAAATGAAAAACTGTTTTTT.

The gene calls are TRBV11-2 and TRBJ2-7; 9 nucleotides align to TRBD1. Germline lookup yields CDR1 SGHAT and CDR2 FQNNGV. This CDR3 contains 14 residues. Trimming removed 8 bases from V and 2 bases from J; junction bases left unmatched: 7. The CDR3, as DNA: TGTGCCAGCGGCCGGTACAGGGGGCCCTACGAGCAGTACTTC. This gives the protein CASGRYRGPYEQYF.

V gene TRBV3-1 (or the pseudogene TRBV3-2) combines with J gene TRBJ2-7; TRBD2 is a possible D gene (6 bases). V dropped 8 bases and J dropped 1 base, with 9 bases sitting between them. The CDR3 spans 12 residues. Germline CDR1 is LGHDT and CDR2 is YNNKEL (reference sequence). In nucleotides, the CDR3 is TGTGCCAGCGTGGGGGGATCCTACGAGCAGTACTTC. Residues: CASVGGSYEQYF.

The CDR3 region is CASRTSSQDTQYF. The CDR3 DNA is TGTGCCAGCCGGACTAGCTCCCAAGATACGCAGTATTTT. The gene calls are TRBV12-3 or TRBV12-4 and TRBJ2-3; 8 bases are shared with TRBD2. V was pared by 8 bases and J by 5 bases, with 6 bases of the junction left unmatched. The CDR3 totals 13 residues.

The J gene is TRBJ1-1, the V gene TRBV7-3; 9 nucleotides agree with TRBD1. The germline V gene encodes CDR1 SGHTA and CDR2 FQGTGA. CDR3 length equals 15 residues. Germline trimming cut 3 bases from V and 2 bases from J; bases unmatched to any gene: 4. The CDR3 is CASSFGTGSNTEAFF. CDR3 bases: TGTGCCAGCAGCTTCGGGACAGGGAGCAACACTGAAGCTTTCTTT.

This chain uses TRBV19 with TRBJ1-1; 10 bases are a match to TRBD1. After removal of 1 base from V and 4 bases from J, the junction contained 6 bases not matched to a gene. Germline CDR1 is LNHDA and CDR2 is SQIVND (reference sequence). CDR3 length: 16 residues. The CDR3 DNA reads as TGTGCCAGTAGTATAGGCCCGGGACAGGGGATCACTGAAGCTTTCTTT. Protein: CASSIGPGQGITEAFF.

The rearrangement joins TRBV6-5 to TRBJ1-6, with D tentatively TRBD1 (5 bases). V gave up 7 bases and J gave up 8 bases, with 15 bases separating them. The germline gives CDR1 MNHEY, CDR2 SVGAGI. The CDR3 spans 14 residues. This chain's CDR3 is CASTQPLGDSPLHF. The CDR3, as DNA: TGTGCCAGCACCCAGCCCCTAGGGGATTCACCCCTCCACTTT.

The V call is TRBV18, the J call TRBJ2-2, with 7 bases that match TRBD1. CDR1 is KGHSH and CDR2 is LQKENI in the germline V gene. The V gene end was trimmed by 5 bases and the J gene end by 4 bases; junction bases not matched to a gene: 7. This CDR3 is 15 amino acids long. CDR3 DNA: TGTGCCAGCTCATCTGACAGGGTCCCCACCGGGGAGCTGTTTTTT. It specifies CASSSDRVPTGELFF. The full variable domain, completed using reference TRBV18 and TRBJ2-2, is NAGVMQNPRHLVRRRGQEARLRCSPMKGHSHVYWYRQLPEEGLKFMVYLQKENIIDESGMPKERFSAEFPKEGPSILRIQQVVRGDSAAYFCASSSDRVPTGELFFGEGSRLTVL.